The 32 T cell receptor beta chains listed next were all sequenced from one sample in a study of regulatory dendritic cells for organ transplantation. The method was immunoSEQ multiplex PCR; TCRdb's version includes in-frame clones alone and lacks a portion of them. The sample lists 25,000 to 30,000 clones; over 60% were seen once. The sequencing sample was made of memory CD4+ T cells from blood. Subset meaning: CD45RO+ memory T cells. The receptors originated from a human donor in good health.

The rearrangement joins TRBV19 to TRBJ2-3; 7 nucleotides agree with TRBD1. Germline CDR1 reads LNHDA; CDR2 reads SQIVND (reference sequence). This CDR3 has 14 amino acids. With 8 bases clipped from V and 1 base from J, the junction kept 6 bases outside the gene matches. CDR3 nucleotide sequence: TGTGCCAGTTCCGACAGGGCGGGCACAGATACGCAGTATTTT. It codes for CASSDRAGTDTQYF.

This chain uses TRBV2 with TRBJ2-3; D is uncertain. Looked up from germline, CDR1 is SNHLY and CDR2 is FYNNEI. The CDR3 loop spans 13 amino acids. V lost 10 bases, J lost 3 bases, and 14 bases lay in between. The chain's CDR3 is CATTGVETDTQYF. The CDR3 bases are TGTGCCACTACCGGAGTAGAGACAGATACGCAGTATTTT.

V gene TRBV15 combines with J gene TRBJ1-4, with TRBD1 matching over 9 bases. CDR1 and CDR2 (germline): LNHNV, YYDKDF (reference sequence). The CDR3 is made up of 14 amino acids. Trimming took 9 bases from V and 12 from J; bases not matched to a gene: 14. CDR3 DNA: TGTGCCACGTCCCTTGACAGGGGGTCGCGGGAACTGTTTTTT. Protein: CATSLDRGSRELFF.

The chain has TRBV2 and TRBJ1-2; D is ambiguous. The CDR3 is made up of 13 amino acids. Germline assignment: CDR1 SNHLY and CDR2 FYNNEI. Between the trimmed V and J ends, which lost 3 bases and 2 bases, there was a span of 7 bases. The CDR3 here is CASSDEVNYGYTF. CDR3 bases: TGTGCCAGCAGTGACGAAGTCAACTATGGCTACACCTTC.

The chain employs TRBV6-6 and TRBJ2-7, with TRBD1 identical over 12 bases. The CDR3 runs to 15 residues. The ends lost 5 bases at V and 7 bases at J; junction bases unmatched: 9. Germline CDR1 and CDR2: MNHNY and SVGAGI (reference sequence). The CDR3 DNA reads TGTGCCAGCAGTCAACCGGGACAGGGGGCTGGGGAGCAGTACTTC. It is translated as CASSQPGQGAGEQYF.

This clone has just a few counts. CDR3 residues: CASRRVTNNEQFF. CDR3 DNA: TGTGCCAGTCGGCGAGTAACCAACAATGAGCAGTTCTTC. The V gene is TRBV19, the J gene TRBJ2-1, with D unclear. Per the germline V gene, CDR1 is LNHDA and CDR2 is SQIVND (reference sequence). The CDR3 runs 13 residues. The ends were cut back, 8 bases at V and 5 bases at J, with 13 bases in the middle. The entire variable domain, with the rest obtained from reference TRBV19 and TRBJ2-1, is as follows: DGGITQSPKYLFRKEGQNVTLSCEQNLNHDAMYWYRQDPGQGLRLIYYSQIVNDFQKGDIAEGYSVSREKKESFPLTVTSAQKNPTAFYLCASRRVTNNEQFFGPGTRLTVL.

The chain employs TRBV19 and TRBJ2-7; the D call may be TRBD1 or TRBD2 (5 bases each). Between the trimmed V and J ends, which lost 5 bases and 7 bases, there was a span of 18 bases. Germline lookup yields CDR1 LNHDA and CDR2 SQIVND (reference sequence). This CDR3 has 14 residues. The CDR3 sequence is CASSQQAVEGEQYF. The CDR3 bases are TGTGCCAGTAGTCAGCAAGCGGTCGAGGGGGAGCAGTACTTC. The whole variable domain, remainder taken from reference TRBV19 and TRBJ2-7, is DGGITQSPKYLFRKEGQNVTLSCEQNLNHDAMYWYRQDPGQGLRLIYYSQIVNDFQKGDIAEGYSVSREKKESFPLTVTSAQKNPTAFYLCASSQQAVEGEQYFGPGTRLTVT.

The CDR3 bases are TGTGCCAGCTCGATGAGCGAAACCGGGGAGCTGTTTTTT. It codes for CASSMSETGELFF. J is TRBJ2-2 and V is TRBV6-5, with D uncertain. With 8 bases removed from V and 5 bases from J, the gap between germline ends came to 12 bases. This CDR3 region has 13 residues. Germline CDR1 MNHEY, CDR2 SVGAGI.

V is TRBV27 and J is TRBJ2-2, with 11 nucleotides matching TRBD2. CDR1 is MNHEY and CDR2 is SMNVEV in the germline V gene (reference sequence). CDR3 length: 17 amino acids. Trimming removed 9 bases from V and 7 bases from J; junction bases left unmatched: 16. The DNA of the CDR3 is TGTGCCAGTGGGAGGGAACTAGCGGGAGAGAGATACGGGGAGCTGTTTTTT. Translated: CASGRELAGERYGELFF.

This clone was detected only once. CDR3 amino acids: CASSPHGGSGGTDTQYF. The CDR3 DNA is TGTGCCAGCAGCCCTCACGGAGGAAGCGGGGGGACAGATACGCAGTATTTT. V and J are TRBV9 and TRBJ2-3; 9 bases align to TRBD2. CDR1 and CDR2 from the germline V gene are SGDLS and YYNGEE. Unmatched junction bases numbered 12, after V lost 4 bases and J lost 3 bases. The CDR3 loop spans 17 amino acids.

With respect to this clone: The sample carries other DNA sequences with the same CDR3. The DNA for the CDR3 is TGCAGCGTTCTAAAGGAGGGGAACACTGAAGCTTTCTTT. Protein sequence: CSVLKEGNTEAFF. This chain joins TRBV29-1 and TRBJ1-1; D unresolved. The CDR3 is 13 amino acids. Trimming took off 5 bases at V and 1 base at J, with 11 bases between the two ends. Germline V gene sequence: CDR1 SQVTM, CDR2 ANQGSEA.

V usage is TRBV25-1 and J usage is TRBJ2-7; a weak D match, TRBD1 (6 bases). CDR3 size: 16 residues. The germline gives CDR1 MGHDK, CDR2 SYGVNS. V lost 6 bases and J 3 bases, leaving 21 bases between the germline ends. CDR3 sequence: CASSSPGGNSGYEQYF. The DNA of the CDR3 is TGTGCCAGCAGCTCCCCTGGGGGCAATTCAGGCTACGAGCAGTACTTC.

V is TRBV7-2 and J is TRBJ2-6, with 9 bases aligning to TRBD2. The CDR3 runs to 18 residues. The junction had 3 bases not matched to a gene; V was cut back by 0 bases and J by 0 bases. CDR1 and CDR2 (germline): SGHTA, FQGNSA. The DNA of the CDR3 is TGTGCCAGCAGCTTAGCGCTTAGCGGGAGCTCTGGGGCCAACGTCCTGACTTTC. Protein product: CASSLALSGSSGANVLTF.

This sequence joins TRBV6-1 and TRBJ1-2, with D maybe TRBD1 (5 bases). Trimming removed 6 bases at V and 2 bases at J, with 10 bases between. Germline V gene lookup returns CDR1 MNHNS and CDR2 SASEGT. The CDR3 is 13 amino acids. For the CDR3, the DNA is TGTGCCAGCAGGGGTAGGACAAACTATGGCTACACCTTC. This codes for CASRGRTNYGYTF.

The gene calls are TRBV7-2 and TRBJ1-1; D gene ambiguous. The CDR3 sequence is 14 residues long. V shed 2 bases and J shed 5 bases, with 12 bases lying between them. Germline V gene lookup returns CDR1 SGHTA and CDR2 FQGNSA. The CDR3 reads CASSLSLGGTEAFF. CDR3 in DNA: TGTGCCAGCAGCTTAAGTTTGGGAGGAACTGAAGCTTTCTTT.

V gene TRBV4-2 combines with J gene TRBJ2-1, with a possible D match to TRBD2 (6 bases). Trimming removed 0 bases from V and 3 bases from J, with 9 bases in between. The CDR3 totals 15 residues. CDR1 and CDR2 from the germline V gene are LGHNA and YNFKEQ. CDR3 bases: TGTGCCAGCAGCCAAGAGCTAGCGAGCTACAATGAGCAGTTCTTC. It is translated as CASSQELASYNEQFF.

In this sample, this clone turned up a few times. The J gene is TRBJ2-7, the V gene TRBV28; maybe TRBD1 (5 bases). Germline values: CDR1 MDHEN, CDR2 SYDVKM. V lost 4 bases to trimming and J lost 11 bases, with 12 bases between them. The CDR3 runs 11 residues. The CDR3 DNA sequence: TGTGCCAGCAGTTCGAATAGGGGAAAGTACTTC. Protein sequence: CASSSNRGKYF.

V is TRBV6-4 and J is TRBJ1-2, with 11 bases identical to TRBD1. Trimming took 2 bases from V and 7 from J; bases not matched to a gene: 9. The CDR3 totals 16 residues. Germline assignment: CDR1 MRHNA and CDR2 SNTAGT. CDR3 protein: CASSDNPGQGAGGYTF. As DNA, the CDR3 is TGTGCCAGCAGTGACAACCCTGGACAGGGGGCGGGTGGCTACACCTTC.

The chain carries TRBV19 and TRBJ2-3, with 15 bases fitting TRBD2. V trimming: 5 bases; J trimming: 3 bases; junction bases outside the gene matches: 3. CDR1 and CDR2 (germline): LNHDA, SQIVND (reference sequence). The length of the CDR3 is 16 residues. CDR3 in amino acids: CASSPGTSGRTDTQYF. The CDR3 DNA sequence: TGTGCCAGTAGTCCCGGGACTAGCGGGAGGACAGATACGCAGTATTTT.

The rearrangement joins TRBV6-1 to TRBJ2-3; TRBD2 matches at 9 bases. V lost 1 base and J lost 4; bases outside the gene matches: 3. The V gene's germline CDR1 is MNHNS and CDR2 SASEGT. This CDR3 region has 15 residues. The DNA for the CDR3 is TGTGCCAGCAGTGAAGGCGGGGGGGAGGCAGATACGCAGTATTTT. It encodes CASSEGGGEADTQYF.

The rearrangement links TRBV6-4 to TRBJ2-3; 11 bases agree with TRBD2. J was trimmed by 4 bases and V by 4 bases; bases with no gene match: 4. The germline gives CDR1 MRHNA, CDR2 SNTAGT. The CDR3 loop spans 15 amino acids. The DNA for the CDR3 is TGTGCCAGCAGTGGGGTAGCGGGGGGGCCAGATACGCAGTATTTT. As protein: CASSGVAGGPDTQYF.

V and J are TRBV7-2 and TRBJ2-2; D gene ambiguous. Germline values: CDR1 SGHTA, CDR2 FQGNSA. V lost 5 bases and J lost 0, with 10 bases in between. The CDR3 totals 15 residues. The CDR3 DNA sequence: TGTGCCAGCAGCCGTAGGGCAGCGAACACCGGGGAGCTGTTTTTT. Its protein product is CASSRRAANTGELFF. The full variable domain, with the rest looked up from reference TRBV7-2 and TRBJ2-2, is GAGVSQSPSNKVTEKGKDVELRCDPISGHTALYWYRQSLGQGLEFLIYFQGNSAPDKSGLPSDRFSAERTGGSVSTLTIQRTQQEDSAVYLCASSRRAANTGELFFGEGSRLTVL.

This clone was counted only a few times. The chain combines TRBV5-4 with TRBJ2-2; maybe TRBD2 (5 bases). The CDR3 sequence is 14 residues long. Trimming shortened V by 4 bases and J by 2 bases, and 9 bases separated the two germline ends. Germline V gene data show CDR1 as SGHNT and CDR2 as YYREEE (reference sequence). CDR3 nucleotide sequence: TGTGCCAGCAGCCGGACTGTAAACACCGGGGAGCTGTTTTTT. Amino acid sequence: CASSRTVNTGELFF.

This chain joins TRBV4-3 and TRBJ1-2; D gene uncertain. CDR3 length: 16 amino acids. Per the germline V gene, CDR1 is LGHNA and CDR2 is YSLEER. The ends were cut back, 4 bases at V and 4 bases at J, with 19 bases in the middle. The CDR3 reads CASSPKINPGLYGYTF. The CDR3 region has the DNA TGCGCCAGCAGCCCCAAGATCAATCCGGGCCTCTATGGCTACACCTTC.

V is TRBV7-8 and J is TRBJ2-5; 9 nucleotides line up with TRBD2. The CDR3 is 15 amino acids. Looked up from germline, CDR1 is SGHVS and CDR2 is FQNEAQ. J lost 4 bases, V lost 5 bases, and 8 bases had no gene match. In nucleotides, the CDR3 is TGTGCCAGCAGCAAGTCTAGCGGGGCGAGAGAGACCCAGTACTTC. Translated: CASSKSSGARETQYF.

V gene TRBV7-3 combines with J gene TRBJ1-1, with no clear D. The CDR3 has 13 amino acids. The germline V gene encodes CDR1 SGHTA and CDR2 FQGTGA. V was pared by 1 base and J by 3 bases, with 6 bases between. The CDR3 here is CASSLNLDTEAFF. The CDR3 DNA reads TGTGCCAGCAGCTTAAATTTGGACACTGAAGCTTTCTTT.

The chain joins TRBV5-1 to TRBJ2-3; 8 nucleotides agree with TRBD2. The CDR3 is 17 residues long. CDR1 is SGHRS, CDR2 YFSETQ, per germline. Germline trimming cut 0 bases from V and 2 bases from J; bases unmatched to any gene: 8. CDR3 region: CASSLVPSGRLTDTQYF. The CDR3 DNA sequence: TGCGCCAGCAGCTTGGTGCCTAGCGGGCGGCTCACAGATACGCAGTATTTT. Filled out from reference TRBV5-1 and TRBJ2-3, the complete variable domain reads KAGVTQTPRYLIKTRGQQVTLSCSPISGHRSVSWYQQTPGQGLQFLFEYFSETQRNKGNFPGRFSGRQFSNSRSEMNVSTLELGDSALYLCASSLVPSGRLTDTQYFGPGTRLTVL.

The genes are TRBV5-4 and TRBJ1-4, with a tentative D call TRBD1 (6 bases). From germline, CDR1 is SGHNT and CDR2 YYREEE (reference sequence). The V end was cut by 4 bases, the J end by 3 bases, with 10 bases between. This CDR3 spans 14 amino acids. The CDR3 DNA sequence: TGTGCCAGCAGCCCCACAGGGTCTAATGAAAAACTGTTTTTT. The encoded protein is CASSPTGSNEKLFF.

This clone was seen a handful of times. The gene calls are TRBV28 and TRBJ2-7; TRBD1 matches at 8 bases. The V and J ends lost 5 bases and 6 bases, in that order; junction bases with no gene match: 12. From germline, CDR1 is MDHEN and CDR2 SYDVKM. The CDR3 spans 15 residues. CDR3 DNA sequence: TGTGCCAGCAGTCTCCACGGGACAGGAGGAGGCGAGCAGTACTTC. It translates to CASSLHGTGGGEQYF.

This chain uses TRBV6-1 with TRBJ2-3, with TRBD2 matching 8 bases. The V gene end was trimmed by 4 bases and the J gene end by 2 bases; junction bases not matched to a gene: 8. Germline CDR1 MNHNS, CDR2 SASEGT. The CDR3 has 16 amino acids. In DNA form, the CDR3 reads TGTGCCAGCAGTGGACTGGCGGGGGGCTACACAGATACGCAGTATTTT. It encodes CASSGLAGGYTDTQYF.

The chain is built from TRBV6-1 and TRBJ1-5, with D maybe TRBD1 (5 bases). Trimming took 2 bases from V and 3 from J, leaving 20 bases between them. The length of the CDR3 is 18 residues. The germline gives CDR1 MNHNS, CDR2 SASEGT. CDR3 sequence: CASSESERGTPPNQPQHF. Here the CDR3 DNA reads TGTGCCAGCAGTGAATCGGAACGAGGGACGCCACCCAATCAGCCCCAGCATTTT.

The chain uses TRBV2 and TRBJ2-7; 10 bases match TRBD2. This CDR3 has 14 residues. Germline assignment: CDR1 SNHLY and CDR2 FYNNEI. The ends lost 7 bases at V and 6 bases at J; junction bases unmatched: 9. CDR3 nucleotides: TGTGCCAGCATGGCGGGACTAGCGAACTCCGAGCAGTACTTC. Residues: CASMAGLANSEQYF.